This is a list of T cell receptor beta chains from one sample in a study of blood T cell repertoires in COVID-19. The assay was immunoSEQ multiplex PCR, and TCRdb's table has in-frame clones only and misses some. This sample has 84,000 or so clones, with roughly 80% found just once. Sequences were obtained from peripheral blood. These TCRs come from a woman older than 75 with acute or convalescent COVID-19. The CDR3 runs from the conserved cysteine through the conserved F or W. Each record gives: CDR3 protein, CDR3 DNA, V gene, clone size, D gene, J gene. The D gene is left open where the match is weak. Size is omitted from some rows. Given values are once, few, many or a class for expanded clones.

CDR3 protein: CASSMNYRTADNSPLHF; CDR3 DNA: TGTGCCAGTAGTATGAACTATCGGACAGCGGATAATTCACCCCTCCACTTT; V gene: TRBV19; clone size: NA; D gene: NA; J gene: TRBJ1-6
CDR3 protein: CASSFDRGRSGNTIYF; CDR3 DNA: TGTGCCAGCAGCTTTGACAGGGGGCGATCTGGAAACACCATATATTTT; V gene: TRBV5-6; clone size: NA; D gene: TRBD1; J gene: TRBJ1-3
CDR3 protein: CAWSVRGGYGYTF; CDR3 DNA: TGTGCCTGGAGTGTACGGGGTGGCTATGGCTACACCTTC; V gene: TRBV30; clone size: once; D gene: NA; J gene: TRBJ1-2
CDR3 protein: CASSQVHSEAYEQYF; CDR3 DNA: TGCGCCAGCAGCCAAGTCCATAGTGAAGCCTACGAGCAGTACTTC; V gene: TRBV4-1; clone size: NA; D gene: NA; J gene: TRBJ2-7
CDR3 protein: CASSLNSPGTDTQYF; CDR3 DNA: TGTGCCAGCAGTTTAAACTCCCCGGGCACAGATACGCAGTATTTT; V gene: TRBV27; clone size: few; D gene: NA; J gene: TRBJ2-3
CDR3 protein: CASGPPGQGNQPQHF; CDR3 DNA: TGTGCCAGCGGTCCCCCGGGACAGGGAAATCAGCCCCAGCATTTT; V gene: TRBV6-5; clone size: NA; D gene: TRBD1; J gene: TRBJ1-5
CDR3 protein: CASSPRGEAFF; CDR3 DNA: TGTGCCAGCAGCCCCCGAGGTGAAGCTTTCTTT; V gene: TRBV9; clone size: NA; D gene: NA; J gene: TRBJ1-1
CDR3 protein: CASSWPQDRGVSNQPQHF; CDR3 DNA: TGTGCCAGCAGTTGGCCCCAGGACAGGGGTGTTAGCAATCAGCCCCAGCATTTT; V gene: TRBV6-2/TRBV6-3; clone size: NA; D gene: TRBD1; J gene: TRBJ1-5
CDR3 protein: CASSLFGGTDGYTF; CDR3 DNA: TGTGCCAGCAGCTTATTCGGTGGAACAGATGGCTACACCTTC; V gene: TRBV7-9; clone size: NA; D gene: NA; J gene: TRBJ1-2
CDR3 protein: CASSGLQNSYEQYF; CDR3 DNA: TGTGCCAGCAGTGGATTACAGAATTCCTACGAGCAGTACTTC; V gene: TRBV25-1; clone size: once; D gene: NA; J gene: TRBJ2-7
CDR3 protein: CATTYSGNTIYF; CDR3 DNA: TGTGCCACCACCTACTCTGGAAACACCATATATTTT; V gene: TRBV19; clone size: NA; D gene: NA; J gene: TRBJ1-3
CDR3 protein: CASSRLAGASSSYNEQFF; CDR3 DNA: TGTGCCAGCAGTAGGCTAGCGGGGGCCTCGAGCTCCTACAATGAGCAGTTCTTC; V gene: TRBV27; clone size: once; D gene: TRBD2; J gene: TRBJ2-1
CDR3 protein: CASSMTRAVRGYGYTF; CDR3 DNA: TGTGCCAGTAGTATGACCCGGGCCGTACGGGGGTATGGCTACACCTTC; V gene: TRBV19; clone size: NA; D gene: NA; J gene: TRBJ1-2
CDR3 protein: CASSNAGGYGYTF; CDR3 DNA: TGTGCCAGCAGTAACGCCGGGGGGTATGGCTACACCTTC; V gene: TRBV27; clone size: NA; D gene: NA; J gene: TRBJ1-2
CDR3 protein: CASSLGGLAYEQYF; CDR3 DNA: TGTGCCAGCAGCTTGGGGGGACTAGCCTACGAGCAGTACTTC; V gene: TRBV5-8; clone size: NA; D gene: TRBD2; J gene: TRBJ2-7
CDR3 protein: CAISESGDYQPQHF; CDR3 DNA: TGTGCCATCAGTGAGTCAGGGGATTATCAGCCCCAGCATTTT; V gene: TRBV10-3; clone size: NA; D gene: NA; J gene: TRBJ1-5
CDR3 protein: CASSQSSAKLAGLTDTQYF; CDR3 DNA: TGTGCCAGCAGCCAAAGCTCGGCAAAACTAGCGGGGTTAACAGATACGCAGTATTTT; V gene: TRBV5-4; clone size: NA; D gene: TRBD2; J gene: TRBJ2-3
CDR3 protein: CASSLLRGGTGELFF; CDR3 DNA: TGTGCCAGCAGCTTACTCCGGGGGGGGACCGGGGAGCTGTTTTTT; V gene: TRBV7-9; clone size: NA; D gene: TRBD2; J gene: TRBJ2-2
CDR3 protein: CASSLRDSNQPQHF; CDR3 DNA: TGTGCCAGCAGCTTGCGAGATAGCAATCAGCCCCAGCATTTT; V gene: TRBV5-4; clone size: NA; D gene: NA; J gene: TRBJ1-5
CDR3 protein: CAWSPIASGGTYEQYF; CDR3 DNA: TGTGCCTGGAGTCCCATCGCTAGCGGGGGAACCTACGAGCAGTACTTC; V gene: TRBV30; clone size: NA; D gene: TRBD2; J gene: TRBJ2-7
CDR3 protein: CAWTWGPNTEAFF; CDR3 DNA: TGTGCCTGGACCTGGGGGCCGAACACTGAAGCTTTCTTT; V gene: TRBV30; clone size: NA; D gene: NA; J gene: TRBJ1-1
CDR3 protein: CASRRILGQRVTIYF; CDR3 DNA: TGTGCCAGCAGGAGGATTTTGGGCCAGCGGGTCACCATATATTTT; V gene: TRBV6-5; clone size: once; D gene: NA; J gene: TRBJ1-3
CDR3 protein: CASSYGVSEKLFF; CDR3 DNA: TGTGCCAGCAGTTACGGAGTGAGTGAAAAACTGTTTTTT; V gene: TRBV6-5; clone size: NA; D gene: NA; J gene: TRBJ1-4
CDR3 protein: CASSIERGLGGELFF; CDR3 DNA: TGTGCCAGCAGCATTGAGAGGGGGCTCGGAGGGGAGCTGTTTTTT; V gene: TRBV7-3; clone size: NA; D gene: TRBD1; J gene: TRBJ2-2
CDR3 protein: CASSSGPGPNEKLFF; CDR3 DNA: TGTGCCAGCAGCAGTGGTCCAGGGCCTAATGAAAAACTGTTTTTT; V gene: TRBV5-6; clone size: NA; D gene: NA; J gene: TRBJ1-4
CDR3 protein: CASSTRDRMNTEAFF; CDR3 DNA: TGTGCCAGCAGTACTAGAGACCGAATGAACACTGAAGCTTTCTTT; V gene: TRBV6-2/TRBV6-3; clone size: NA; D gene: NA; J gene: TRBJ1-1
CDR3 protein: CASSPGNTLGETQYF; CDR3 DNA: TGTGCCAGCAGCCCGGGGAACACGCTGGGAGAGACCCAGTACTTC; V gene: TRBV7-9; clone size: few; D gene: NA; J gene: TRBJ2-5
CDR3 protein: CASSPGVQETQYF; CDR3 DNA: TGTGCCAGCTCACCGGGAGTACAAGAGACCCAGTACTTC; V gene: TRBV18; clone size: NA; D gene: NA; J gene: TRBJ2-5
CDR3 protein: CATSDRTKISYNEQFF; CDR3 DNA: TGTGCCACCAGTGACCGCACTAAAATCTCCTACAATGAGCAGTTCTTC; V gene: TRBV24-1; clone size: NA; D gene: NA; J gene: TRBJ2-1
CDR3 protein: CASSYGRGPTQPQHF; CDR3 DNA: TGTGCCAGCAGTTACGGCAGGGGGCCCACTCAGCCCCAGCATTTT; V gene: TRBV6-5; clone size: NA; D gene: TRBD1; J gene: TRBJ1-5
CDR3 protein: CASSQAGGYYEQYF; CDR3 DNA: TGTGCCAGCAGCCAAGCGGGAGGGTACTACGAGCAGTACTTC; V gene: TRBV3-1/TRBV3-2; clone size: NA; D gene: TRBD2; J gene: TRBJ2-7
CDR3 protein: CASSAGLWDGYTF; CDR3 DNA: TGTGCCAGCAGCGCGGGACTTTGGGATGGCTACACCTTC; V gene: TRBV9; clone size: NA; D gene: NA; J gene: TRBJ1-2
CDR3 protein: CASSYLRGGYNEQFF; CDR3 DNA: TGTGCCAGCAGTTACTTGCGGGGGGGTTACAATGAGCAGTTCTTC; V gene: TRBV6-2/TRBV6-3; clone size: NA; D gene: TRBD2; J gene: TRBJ2-1
CDR3 protein: CASSLGPGTGDYGYTF; CDR3 DNA: TGTGCCAGCAGCTTGGGGCCCGGGACAGGGGACTATGGCTACACCTTC; V gene: TRBV5-6; clone size: many; D gene: TRBD1; J gene: TRBJ1-2
CDR3 protein: CSVEQGVYEQYF; CDR3 DNA: TGCAGCGTTGAACAGGGGGTCTACGAGCAGTACTTC; V gene: TRBV29-1; clone size: NA; D gene: TRBD1; J gene: TRBJ2-7
CDR3 protein: CASSLFGGAQPQHF; CDR3 DNA: TGTGCCAGCAGCTTGTTTGGGGGGGCTCAGCCCCAGCATTTT; V gene: TRBV5-4; clone size: NA; D gene: NA; J gene: TRBJ1-5
CDR3 protein: CASSLFSQPDYEQYF; CDR3 DNA: TGTGCCAGCAGCTTATTTTCACAGCCAGACTACGAGCAGTACTTC; V gene: TRBV7-2; clone size: NA; D gene: NA; J gene: TRBJ2-7
CDR3 protein: CASSSPGLATGQFF; CDR3 DNA: TGTGCCAGCAGCTCTCCGGGACTAGCGACCGGGCAGTTCTTC; V gene: TRBV5-6; clone size: NA; D gene: TRBD2; J gene: TRBJ2-1
CDR3 protein: CASSYQGQGANIQYF; CDR3 DNA: TGTGCCAGCAGTTACCAGGGACAGGGCGCAAACATTCAGTACTTC; V gene: TRBV6-5; clone size: NA; D gene: TRBD1; J gene: TRBJ2-4
CDR3 protein: CASRQGASGNTGELFF; CDR3 DNA: TGTGCCAGCCGCCAGGGGGCTAGCGGGAACACCGGGGAGCTGTTTTTT; V gene: TRBV9; clone size: NA; D gene: NA; J gene: TRBJ2-2
CDR3 protein: CASSFRGAEAFF; CDR3 DNA: TGTGCCAGCAGTTTTAGGGGTGCTGAAGCTTTCTTT; V gene: TRBV27; clone size: NA; D gene: NA; J gene: TRBJ1-1
CDR3 protein: CASSLDPETHGYTF; CDR3 DNA: TGTGCCAGCAGCTTGGATCCGGAGACGCATGGCTACACCTTC; V gene: TRBV11-3; clone size: NA; D gene: NA; J gene: TRBJ1-2
CDR3 protein: CASKTGPLENTIYF; CDR3 DNA: TGCGCCAGCAAGACAGGTCCTCTGGAAAACACCATATATTTT; V gene: TRBV10-1; clone size: NA; D gene: NA; J gene: TRBJ1-3
CDR3 protein: CASSSQGYEQYF; CDR3 DNA: TGTGCCAGCAGTTCTCAGGGCTACGAGCAGTACTTC; V gene: TRBV7-9; clone size: NA; D gene: NA; J gene: TRBJ2-7
CDR3 protein: CAWSGGVDTQYF; CDR3 DNA: TGTGCCTGGAGCGGGGGGGTGGATACGCAGTATTTT; V gene: TRBV30; clone size: NA; D gene: TRBD2; J gene: TRBJ2-3
CDR3 protein: CASSHRGADTQYF; CDR3 DNA: TGTGCCAGCAGCCACAGGGGTGCAGATACGCAGTATTTT; V gene: TRBV6-2/TRBV6-3; clone size: NA; D gene: TRBD1; J gene: TRBJ2-3
CDR3 protein: CASSRSGTGAYEQYF; CDR3 DNA: TGTGCCAGCAGCCGGTCCGGGACAGGGGCCTACGAGCAGTACTTC; V gene: TRBV6-5; clone size: NA; D gene: TRBD1; J gene: TRBJ2-7
CDR3 protein: CASSYRTRGHEQYF; CDR3 DNA: TGTGCCAGCAGTTACCGTACCAGGGGCCACGAGCAGTACTTC; V gene: TRBV6-5; clone size: NA; D gene: NA; J gene: TRBJ2-7
CDR3 protein: CASSQGAGSSYGYTF; CDR3 DNA: TGCGCCAGCAGCCAAGGCGCGGGATCGAGCTATGGCTACACCTTC; V gene: TRBV4-1; clone size: NA; D gene: NA; J gene: TRBJ1-2
CDR3 protein: CASSTTGNSPLHF; CDR3 DNA: TGTGCCAGTAGTACTACAGGGAATTCACCCCTCCACTTT; V gene: TRBV19; clone size: NA; D gene: NA; J gene: TRBJ1-6
CDR3 protein: CASSLGQLGYPAQFF; CDR3 DNA: TGTGCCAGCAGCCTTGGACAGCTAGGTTACCCAGCGCAGTTCTTC; V gene: TRBV6-2/TRBV6-3; clone size: NA; D gene: NA; J gene: TRBJ2-1
CDR3 protein: CASSQLGGVSYNEQFF; CDR3 DNA: TGTGCCAGCAGCCAGCTCGGGGGGGTTTCCTACAATGAGCAGTTCTTC; V gene: TRBV3-1/TRBV3-2; clone size: once; D gene: TRBD2; J gene: TRBJ2-1
CDR3 protein: CASSPTTVSGNTIYF; CDR3 DNA: TGTGCCAGCAGTCCTACGACAGTTTCAGGAAACACCATATATTTT; V gene: TRBV28; clone size: NA; D gene: NA; J gene: TRBJ1-3
CDR3 protein: CASSPGQGREKLFF; CDR3 DNA: TGTGCCAGCAGCCCCGGACAGGGAAGGGAAAAACTGTTTTTT; V gene: TRBV5-5; clone size: NA; D gene: TRBD1; J gene: TRBJ1-4
CDR3 protein: CASSLKGHGNYEQYF; CDR3 DNA: TGTGCCAGCAGCCTAAAGGGGCACGGAAACTACGAGCAGTACTTC; V gene: TRBV3-1/TRBV3-2; clone size: NA; D gene: NA; J gene: TRBJ2-7